Below, one T cell receptor (beta chain) is given with its context. There is no known antigen for this receptor. No base-level quality is on record; no much larger clone is a single base apart. The immunoSEQ assay was applied to genomic DNA for TCRB CDR3 sequencing. Under the source paper's analysis protocol: The analyses included only productive TCRB rearrangements. Clonality was calculated as a Shannon entropy-based productive clonality index, and a clone was defined by a unique TCRB CDR3 sequence. Repertoire overlap between two samples was calculated from the template counts of each clone relative to total templates per sample. V-gene usage from TCRB sequencing and V-gene usage measured by flow cytometry were correlated (Spearman r of approximately 0.66). This immuneACCESS table, as held by TCRdb, lists in-frame sequences with V and J called but not all clones. Of the missing ones, under half trace to an unresolved V gene in checked studies; the others have no known cause. V, J and clone size were drawn from that table, and D and trimming were deduced from the DNA. The sample profile shows under 15,000 clones; about four fifths of them were found once. Of the sample, approximately 15% is held by the ten largest clones.

Healthy controls were over 15 blood donors whose buffy coats were used, with a median age of around 56 years (range 21-70) and approximately 50% female. Positive magnetic bead selection on an AutoMACS was used to isolate CD4+ and CD8+ cells, with flow cytometry used to check purity. Peripheral blood mononuclear cells were obtained using density gradient separation with Ficoll-Paque PLUS. DNA from CD4-enriched, CD8-enriched or PBMC samples was extracted using Nucleospin Tissue or Tissue XS kits and then quantified on a Qubit 2.0 fluorometer. This sample is part of a study of somatic mutations in cytotoxic T cells in rheumatoid arthritis (dated by TCRdb to between 2016 and 2019). Regarding the study in general: A FACSAria II or Sony SH800 was used to flow-sort some V beta antibody-stained T-cell populations at nearly 100% purity, and TCRB sequencing was also done on sorted V beta1+ cells. The study asked whether expanded CD8+ T-cell clones in newly diagnosed, untreated rheumatoid arthritis carry somatic mutations, and used TCRB deep sequencing to characterize clonality. TCRB deep sequencing was performed for approximately 60 rheumatoid arthritis patients and about 20 healthy controls. Median age was essentially the same in the patient group and the control group. Summary of the overall study and its limitations: The slight TRBV07 underrepresentation in patients was not adjusted for multiple comparisons. In about an eighth of the roughly 60 patients the largest CD8+ clone exceeded 20% of CD8+ cells, and several identical CD8+ TCRB sequences were shared between blood and synovial fluid. CD8+ clonality increased with age in patients (Spearman r ~ 0.47) but not in healthy controls. It was unknown which antigens the expanded CD8+ clones targeted, and their absence from virus-specific databases did not exclude viral specificity. There was no significant difference in CD8+ T-cell clonality between rheumatoid arthritis patients and age-matched healthy controls.

CDR1 and CDR2 are read off the germline V gene (reference sequence) as SEHNR and FQNEAQ. The CDR3 has 16 amino acids, counting the end cysteine and phenylalanine. Only the CDR3 DNA stays, 48 bases, in frame from base 1. V is trimmed back by 4 bases and J by 4 bases, and the junction contains 5 bases that no gene match accounts for. The sample consisted of CD8+ T cells sorted from blood. The chain uses TRBV7-9 and TRBJ2-2; TRBD2 fits 11 bases in the junction. The source is a woman between 55 and 75 years old in good health. The nucleotide sequence is given as TGTGCCAGCAGCTCGTTAGCGGGGGGGAGCACCGGGGAGCTGTTTTTT. This gives the protein CASSSLAGGSTGELFF.